This T cell receptor (beta chain) was captured in a study of T-cell reconstitution after alpha-beta-depleted transplantation in children. Findings and caveats of the study: Hyperexpanded clones declined; after one year, newly produced T cells mostly supplied diversity. Approximately two months post-transplant, alpha-beta T cells reportedly originated from several hundred expanded graft clones.

Unique molecular identifiers were built into the TCRbeta library. A single record per CDR3 protein comes from TCRdb applying MiXCR to the PCR reads. The sample yields 900,000 or so distinct CDR3 sequences, 15% to 20% seen once. The CDR3 has 19 residues. The V gene's germline CDR1 is SGHRS and CDR2 YFSETQ. The ends lost 4 bases at V and 0 bases at J; junction bases unmatched: 8. As for this clonotype: No antigen is known for it.

The receptor was isolated from a male patient aged 10-17 years who had a stem cell transplant for acute lymphoblastic leukemia, so the T cells may come from the graft donor. The sample was PBMCs, mostly from graft donor cells, taken 360 days after TCRalphabeta/CD19-depleted stem cell transplant. The chain is built from TRBV5-1 and TRBJ2-6; 12 nucleotides match TRBD1. CDR3 protein: CASSAGTGGLSSGANVLTF. CDR3 sequence (DNA): TGCGCCAGCAGCGCCGGGACAGGGGGCCTAAGCTCTGGGGCCAACGTCCTGACTTTC.